This is a list of T cell receptor beta chains from one sample in a study of OX40 agonist ivuxolimab in advanced cancers. TCRdb keeps only in-frame clones here, not all; method: immunoSEQ multiplex PCR. Found here are roughly 50,000 clones, just over 85% of them singletons; the top ten hold about 1%. Material: CD4+ or CD8+ T cells sorted from blood, obtained in a trial of the OX40 agonist ivuxolimab. The receptors stem from an adult with an advanced solid tumor such as melanoma, head and neck, liver or kidney cancer. The conserved cysteine and the conserved F or W are not part of the CDR3 here. Fields, in order: J gene, V gene, CDR3 protein.

j_gene: TRBJ2-3; v_gene: TRBV23-1; CDR3aa: AREKLAIFTDTQY
j_gene: TRBJ1-1; v_gene: TRBV7-9; CDR3aa: ASSSDPGGNTEAF
j_gene: TRBJ1-1; v_gene: TRBV6-5; CDR3aa: ASSTGFGNTEAF
j_gene: TRBJ1-1; v_gene: TRBV7-9; CDR3aa: ASSRQGSDTEAF
j_gene: TRBJ2-1; v_gene: TRBV4-1; CDR3aa: ASSRFGFSGGSQISYNEQF
j_gene: TRBJ2-2; v_gene: TRBV9; CDR3aa: ASSIRLAQNTGELF
j_gene: TRBJ2-5; v_gene: TRBV11-1; CDR3aa: ASSLAISARGTQY
j_gene: TRBJ2-5; v_gene: TRBV7-9; CDR3aa: ASSLELAGKQETQY
j_gene: TRBJ1-1; v_gene: TRBV6-5; CDR3aa: ASSFSLNTEAF
j_gene: TRBJ1-1; v_gene: TRBV27; CDR3aa: ASRLSSDTLRRNTEAF
j_gene: TRBJ1-2; v_gene: TRBV4-1; CDR3aa: ASSQAIGGQGRRYGYT
j_gene: TRBJ1-1; v_gene: TRBV14; CDR3aa: ASSFRQGGAEAF
j_gene: TRBJ2-7; v_gene: TRBV6-5; CDR3aa: ASSYSGPTYEQY
j_gene: TRBJ1-1; v_gene: TRBV19; CDR3aa: ASSARTGGLNTEAF
j_gene: TRBJ2-7; v_gene: TRBV7-9; CDR3aa: ASSPISTGRTYEQY
j_gene: TRBJ1-4; v_gene: TRBV19; CDR3aa: ASQPGQRNEKLF
j_gene: TRBJ1-6; v_gene: TRBV10-2; CDR3aa: ASSVPQGASYNSPLH
j_gene: TRBJ1-1; v_gene: TRBV5-5; CDR3aa: ASSLASRTYTEAF
j_gene: TRBJ1-4; v_gene: TRBV12-5; CDR3aa: ASKGWANEKLF
j_gene: TRBJ1-1; v_gene: TRBV5-1; CDR3aa: ASSLGRAPGAF
j_gene: TRBJ2-2; v_gene: TRBV10-1; CDR3aa: ASSGTSGGLTGELF
j_gene: TRBJ1-5; v_gene: TRBV19; CDR3aa: ATHTGRSNQPQH
j_gene: TRBJ2-5; v_gene: TRBV18; CDR3aa: ASSPGGGLETQY
j_gene: TRBJ2-1; v_gene: TRBV5-1; CDR3aa: ASSYRGTVAEQF
j_gene: TRBJ1-1; v_gene: TRBV7-2; CDR3aa: ASSVHTGVGF
j_gene: TRBJ2-5; v_gene: TRBV18; CDR3aa: ASSLQGGETQY
j_gene: TRBJ2-7; v_gene: TRBV4-1; CDR3aa: ASSLEYREPGRYEQY
j_gene: TRBJ2-5; v_gene: TRBV18; CDR3aa: ASSPGGETQY
j_gene: TRBJ2-7; v_gene: TRBV18; CDR3aa: ASSPLPGSWGYEQY
j_gene: TRBJ1-5; v_gene: TRBV18; CDR3aa: ASSPAGGGGDQPQH
j_gene: TRBJ1-5; v_gene: TRBV19; CDR3aa: ASSIDRVGQPQH
j_gene: TRBJ2-1; v_gene: TRBV6-6; CDR3aa: ASSDGRGSGNEQF
j_gene: TRBJ2-5; v_gene: TRBV29-1; CDR3aa: SVEGRLLQETQY
j_gene: TRBJ1-5; v_gene: TRBV6-1; CDR3aa: ASITQGPNQPQH
j_gene: TRBJ1-1; v_gene: TRBV4-2; CDR3aa: ASSQEGGMNTEAF
j_gene: TRBJ2-5; v_gene: TRBV13; CDR3aa: ASSRDRGGETQY
j_gene: TRBJ1-5; v_gene: TRBV6-1; CDR3aa: ASTATVGGNQPQH
j_gene: TRBJ2-7; v_gene: TRBV5-1; CDR3aa: ASSFLTRGGLYEQY
j_gene: TRBJ1-5; v_gene: TRBV6-5; CDR3aa: ASSSHPRQLNQPQH
j_gene: TRBJ1-2; v_gene: TRBV7-2; CDR3aa: ASSPGQVLTNYGYT
j_gene: TRBJ1-5; v_gene: TRBV25-1; CDR3aa: ASRKGGNQPQH
j_gene: TRBJ2-3; v_gene: TRBV5-4; CDR3aa: ASSLGTSTDTQY
j_gene: TRBJ2-2; v_gene: TRBV6-1; CDR3aa: ASRDSNTGELF
j_gene: TRBJ2-5; v_gene: TRBV7-2; CDR3aa: ASSFTGPLQETQY
j_gene: TRBJ2-3; v_gene: TRBV5-6; CDR3aa: ASSLRSPDTQY
j_gene: TRBJ1-4; v_gene: TRBV18; CDR3aa: ASSPLAGDHEKLF
j_gene: TRBJ1-2; v_gene: TRBV5-1; CDR3aa: ASSLLAPTRGGLRGYT
j_gene: TRBJ1-4; v_gene: TRBV19; CDR3aa: ASSTVRTANEKLF
j_gene: TRBJ1-6; v_gene: TRBV5-1; CDR3aa: ASSLGLGGSSYNSPLH
j_gene: TRBJ1-1; v_gene: TRBV6-5; CDR3aa: ASRGWVMGNTEAF
j_gene: TRBJ1-3; v_gene: TRBV5-1; CDR3aa: ASRKGGSGNTIY
j_gene: TRBJ2-1; v_gene: TRBV7-9; CDR3aa: ASSSPHSFVGYNEQF
j_gene: TRBJ1-2; v_gene: TRBV19; CDR3aa: ASTPPGVWGYT
j_gene: TRBJ1-1; v_gene: TRBV11-2; CDR3aa: ASSPHRGLAF
j_gene: TRBJ1-6; v_gene: TRBV30; CDR3aa: AWSKGPLGGSPLH
j_gene: TRBJ2-5; v_gene: TRBV5-1; CDR3aa: ASSLNDRAGQETQY
j_gene: TRBJ1-6; v_gene: TRBV18; CDR3aa: ASSPSQGNSPLH
j_gene: TRBJ2-7; v_gene: TRBV7-2; CDR3aa: ASSLRQGPRDEQY
j_gene: TRBJ2-3; v_gene: TRBV2; CDR3aa: ASRHASGPPGTQY
j_gene: TRBJ1-2; v_gene: TRBV7-2; CDR3aa: ASSPTGGNQYGYT